This T cell receptor (beta chain) was recovered during a study of cytomegalovirus exposure and HLA in healthy donors. Across the study: The 120 or so validation repertoires used the same platform as the approximately 670 first-cohort repertoires, a later analysis reported.

This CDR3 spans 15 amino acids. CDR1 is SQVTM and CDR2 is ANQGSEA in the germline V gene. With V trimmed by 6 bases and J by 6 bases, 14 bases remained unmatched. Study-level findings and limits: Some public TCRs appeared in many individuals, while most sequences were rare. A classifier reportedly called cytomegalovirus status with high sensitivity and specificity.

This clone was observed a single time. Its specificity is unknown. Repertoires were generated with immunoSEQ multiplex PCR, while TCRdb's copy carries only in-frame clones and drops some. The data show some 60,000 clones, with 95% to 96% seen just once and approximately 0.9% held by the top ten. It was the approximately 110-subject validation cohort, separate from the approximately 670-subject first cohort, to which the donors belonged. The sequence was collected from a man aged 18 to 29 in good health and CMV-seronegative. Sequencing was carried out using PBMCs. J is TRBJ2-3 and V is TRBV29-1; TRBD2 matches at 8 bases. The CDR3 protein is CSVVDSGGPPDTQYF. The CDR3 DNA follows: TGCAGCGTGGTTGATTCGGGAGGGCCTCCGGATACGCAGTATTTT.